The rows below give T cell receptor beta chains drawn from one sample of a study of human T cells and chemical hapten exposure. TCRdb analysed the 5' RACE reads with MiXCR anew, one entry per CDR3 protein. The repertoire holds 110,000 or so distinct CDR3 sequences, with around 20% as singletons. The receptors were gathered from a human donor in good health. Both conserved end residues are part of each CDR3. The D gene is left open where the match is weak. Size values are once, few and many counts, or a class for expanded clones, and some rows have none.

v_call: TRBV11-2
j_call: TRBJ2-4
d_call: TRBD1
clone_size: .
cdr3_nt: TGTGCCAGCAGCTTGAGGGGGCTGGAGAAAAACATTCAGTACTTC
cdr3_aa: CASSLRGLEKNIQYF

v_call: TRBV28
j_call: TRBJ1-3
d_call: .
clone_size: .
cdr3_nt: TGTGCCAGCAGTTTAGGGCACCGCTCTGGAAACACCATATATTTT
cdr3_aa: CASSLGHRSGNTIYF

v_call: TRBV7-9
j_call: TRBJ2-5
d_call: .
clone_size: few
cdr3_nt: TGTGCCAGCAGTCCTCGACAGGCCGCGGAGACCCAGTACTTC
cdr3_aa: CASSPRQAAETQYF

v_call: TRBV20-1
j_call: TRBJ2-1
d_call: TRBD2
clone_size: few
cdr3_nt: TGCAGTGCTAGAGGGGCGACTAGCGGGAGGTACAATGAGCAGTTCTTC
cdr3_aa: CSARGATSGRYNEQFF

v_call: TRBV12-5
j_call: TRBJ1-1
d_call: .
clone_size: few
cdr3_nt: TGTGCTAGTGGTTTGGAAGACACTGAAGCTTTCTTT
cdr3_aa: CASGLEDTEAFF

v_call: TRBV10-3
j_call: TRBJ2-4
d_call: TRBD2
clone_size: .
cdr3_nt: TGTGCCATCAGTGAACTAGCGGGATCCTCCAAAAACATTCAGTACTTC
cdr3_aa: CAISELAGSSKNIQYF

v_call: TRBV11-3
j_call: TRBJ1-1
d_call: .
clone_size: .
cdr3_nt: TGTGCCAGCAGCTTCAGGGGCGCAATGAACACTGAAGCTTTCTTT
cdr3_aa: CASSFRGAMNTEAFF

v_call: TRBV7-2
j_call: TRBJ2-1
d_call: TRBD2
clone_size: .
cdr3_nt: TGTGCCAGCAGCTTAGGTGGGACTAGGGTCAATGAGCAGTTCTTC
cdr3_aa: CASSLGGTRVNEQFF

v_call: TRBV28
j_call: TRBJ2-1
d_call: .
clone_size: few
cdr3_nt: TGTGCCAGCAGTTTCGTGGGACCATTTGGTGAGCAGTTCTTC
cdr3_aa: CASSFVGPFGEQFF

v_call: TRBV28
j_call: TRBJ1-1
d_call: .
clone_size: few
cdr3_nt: TGTGCCAGCAGTTTACGGCCTTCCCAAGCTTTCTTT
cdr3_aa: CASSLRPSQAFF

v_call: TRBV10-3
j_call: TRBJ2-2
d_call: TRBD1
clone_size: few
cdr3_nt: TGTGCCATCAGACGGGACAGGATAAACACCGGGGAGCTGTTTTTT
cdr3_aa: CAIRRDRINTGELFF

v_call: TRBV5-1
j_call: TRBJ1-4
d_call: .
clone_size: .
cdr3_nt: TGCGCCAGCAGCCACGGAAGGGCGACTAATGAAAAACTGTTTTTT
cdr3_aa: CASSHGRATNEKLFF

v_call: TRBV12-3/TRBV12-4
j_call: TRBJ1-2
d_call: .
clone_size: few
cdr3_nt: TGTGCCAGCAGTCCTAGCAGAGCTAACTATGGCTACACCTTC
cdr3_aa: CASSPSRANYGYTF

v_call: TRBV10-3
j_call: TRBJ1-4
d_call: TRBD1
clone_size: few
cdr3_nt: TGTGCCATCCAAGGACAGGCTCGGGAAAAACTGTTTTTT
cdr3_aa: CAIQGQAREKLFF

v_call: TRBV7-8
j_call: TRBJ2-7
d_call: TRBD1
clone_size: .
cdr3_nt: TGTGCCAGCGCGACAGGGGGGCCAGACGAGCAGTACTTC
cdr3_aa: CASATGGPDEQYF

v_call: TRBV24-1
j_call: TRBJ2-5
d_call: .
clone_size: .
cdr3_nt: TGTGCCACCAGTGATCCCGACAGTTACCAAGAGACCCAGTACTTC
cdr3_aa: CATSDPDSYQETQYF

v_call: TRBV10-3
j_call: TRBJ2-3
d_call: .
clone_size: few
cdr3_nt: TGTGCCATCAGTGAGGGTAGTCGCACAGATACGCAGTATTTT
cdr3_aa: CAISEGSRTDTQYF

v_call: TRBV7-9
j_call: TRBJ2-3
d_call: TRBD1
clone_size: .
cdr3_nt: TGTGCCAGCAGCGGGTCGACAGGGCACACAGATACGCAGTATTTT
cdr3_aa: CASSGSTGHTDTQYF

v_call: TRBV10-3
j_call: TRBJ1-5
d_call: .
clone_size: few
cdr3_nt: TGTGCCATCAGTGAGTCAGGACACGAAAATCAGCCCCAGCATTTT
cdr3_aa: CAISESGHENQPQHF

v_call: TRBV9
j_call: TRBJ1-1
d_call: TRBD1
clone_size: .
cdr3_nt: TGTGCCAGCAGCGTCGTGGGACAGGGGGGAGTTGAAGCTTTCTTT
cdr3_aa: CASSVVGQGGVEAFF

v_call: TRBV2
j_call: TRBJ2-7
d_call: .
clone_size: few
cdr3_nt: TGTGCCAGCAGGGGAGGGACAGTACTACTAAACGAGCAGTACTTC
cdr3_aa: CASRGGTVLLNEQYF

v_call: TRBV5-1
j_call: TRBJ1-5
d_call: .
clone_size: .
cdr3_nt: TGCGCCAGCAGCTTGGGGGGTAACAATCAGCCCCAGCATTTT
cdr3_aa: CASSLGGNNQPQHF

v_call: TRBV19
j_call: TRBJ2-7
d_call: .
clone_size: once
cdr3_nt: TGTGCCAGTAGAATCAGGCAGGCACCCTCCTACGAGCAGTACTTC
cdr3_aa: CASRIRQAPSYEQYF

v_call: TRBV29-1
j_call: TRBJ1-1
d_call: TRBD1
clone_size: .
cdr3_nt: TGCAGCGTTGGGACAGGGAAGAACACTGAAGCTTTCTTT
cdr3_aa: CSVGTGKNTEAFF

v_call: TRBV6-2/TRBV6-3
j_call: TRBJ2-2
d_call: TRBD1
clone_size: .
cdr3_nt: TGTGCCAGCAGCTCCAGACAGGGGGTCGCTACGATGGGAGGGGAGCTGTTTTTT
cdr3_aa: CASSSRQGVATMGGELFF

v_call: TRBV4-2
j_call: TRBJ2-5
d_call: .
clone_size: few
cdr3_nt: TGTGCCAGCAGCCAAGAAATCCATGACAGGCCCGCGAAGACCCAGTACTTC
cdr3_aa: CASSQEIHDRPAKTQYF

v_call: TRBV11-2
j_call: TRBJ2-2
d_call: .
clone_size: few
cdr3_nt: TGTGCCAGCCGCTTTGCCCCCTCAAGGCTAGCGCGAACCGGGGAGCTGTTTTTT
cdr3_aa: CASRFAPSRLARTGELFF

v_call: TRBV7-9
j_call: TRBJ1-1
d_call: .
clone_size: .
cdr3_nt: TGTGCCAGCAGCCACGAGGCCCCTTTTCACACTGAAGCTTTCTTT
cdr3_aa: CASSHEAPFHTEAFF